These T cell receptor beta chains were read from a single sample in a study of neoadjuvant anti-PD-1 for oral cavity cancer. Clones were read by immunoSEQ multiplex PCR, and TCRdb kept only the in-frame ones, dropping some. The repertoire consists of about 7,600 clones, with 53% occurring once and the leading ten covering about 11%. Source: tumor tissue, taken before nivolumab (anti-PD-1) treatment. Receptors originate from a person aged 35-80 years with oral cavity squamous cell carcinoma. Each CDR3 is given with its conserved first and last residue. The D gene is left open where the match is weak. Some rows have no size entry. The others give once, few or many, or a class for an expanded clone.

abundance,j_gene,v_gene,d_gene,CDR3aa,CDR3nt
medium-sized,TRBJ2-7,TRBV11-2,-,CASSLRPYEQYF,TGTGCCAGCAGCTTACGTCCCTACGAGCAGTACTTC
few,TRBJ1-3,TRBV5-1,TRBD1,CASTRDSVSGNTIYF,TGCGCCAGCACCCGGGACAGCGTCTCTGGAAACACCATATATTTT
few,TRBJ2-3,TRBV7-8,TRBD2,CASSLGLALGTDTQYF,TGTGCCAGCAGCCTGGGACTAGCGTTAGGCACAGATACGCAGTATTTT
few,TRBJ2-2,TRBV6-4,TRBD2,CASSRNSGGTGELFF,TGTGCCAGCAGTCGAAACAGCGGGGGCACCGGGGAGCTGTTTTTT
-,TRBJ2-3,TRBV14,TRBD1,CASSPTGASTDTQYF,TGTGCCAGCAGCCCCACAGGGGCGAGCACAGATACGCAGTATTTT
-,TRBJ2-7,TRBV28,TRBD1,CASSTRTGRYEQYF,TGTGCCAGCAGTACCAGGACAGGGAGATACGAGCAGTACTTC
-,TRBJ2-2,TRBV9,-,CASSVTWGSTGELFF,TGTGCCAGCAGCGTTACGTGGGGAAGCACCGGGGAGCTGTTTTTT
-,TRBJ2-7,TRBV19,TRBD1,CALQRGPQGDEQYF,TGTGCCCTTCAAAGAGGTCCTCAGGGGGACGAGCAGTACTTC
-,TRBJ2-1,TRBV10-3,-,CAISALRVDVYNEQFF,TGTGCCATCAGCGCCCTCCGGGTCGACGTCTACAATGAGCAGTTCTTC
-,TRBJ1-4,TRBV6-6,-,CASGRTANEKLFF,TGTGCCAGCGGGCGGACAGCGAATGAAAAACTGTTTTTT
-,TRBJ2-7,TRBV5-1,-,CASSLGGTASYEQYF,TGCGCCAGCAGCTTGGGAGGTACAGCTTCCTACGAGCAGTACTTC
-,TRBJ2-1,TRBV18,TRBD1,CASSSYRGVYNEQFF,TGTGCCAGCTCATCTTACAGGGGGGTCTACAATGAGCAGTTCTTC
-,TRBJ1-2,TRBV4-1,-,CASSQEVGALDYGYTF,TGCGCCAGCAGCCAAGAGGTGGGGGCCTTGGATTATGGCTACACCTTC
-,TRBJ2-4,TRBV30,-,CAWSVLGDALAKNIQYF,TGTGCCTGGAGTGTCCTTGGGGACGCGCTAGCCAAAAACATTCAGTACTTC
-,TRBJ2-3,TRBV28,TRBD2,CASGSASGGTDTQYF,TGTGCCAGCGGAAGCGCTAGCGGGGGCACAGATACGCAGTATTTT
few,TRBJ2-1,TRBV6-6,TRBD2,CASSYDTSGIYNEQFF,TGTGCCAGCAGTTACGACACTAGCGGGATCTACAATGAGCAGTTCTTC
-,TRBJ2-7,TRBV19,TRBD2,CASSIGTSGTTYEQYF,TGTGCCAGTAGTATAGGGACTAGCGGGACCACCTACGAGCAGTACTTC
-,TRBJ2-3,TRBV4-1,TRBD2,CASSQETSGSTDTQYF,TGCGCCAGCAGCCAAGAGACTAGCGGGAGCACAGATACGCAGTATTTT
once,TRBJ1-5,TRBV18,-,CASSPPGGQPQHF,TGTGCCAGCTCACCCCCGGGGGGTCAGCCCCAGCATTTT
-,TRBJ1-4,TRBV6-1,TRBD1,CASSETGTGNEKLFF,TGTGCCAGCAGTGAAACCGGGACAGGGAATGAAAAACTGTTTTTT
few,TRBJ1-1,TRBV5-1,-,CASSLRTDPTGTEAFF,TGCGCCAGCAGCCTAAGGACAGACCCAACTGGCACTGAAGCTTTCTTT
-,TRBJ2-3,TRBV18,-,CASSPNRDTQYF,TGTGCCAGCTCCCCCAACAGGGATACGCAGTATTTT
-,TRBJ2-1,TRBV7-6,-,CASSPSGISYNEQFF,TGTGCCAGCAGCCCCTCGGGCATCTCCTACAATGAGCAGTTCTTC
few,TRBJ2-7,TRBV11-2,-,CASSQTDGFTYEQYF,TGTGCCAGCAGCCAGACGGACGGGTTCACATACGAGCAGTACTTC
few,TRBJ1-2,TRBV6-6,TRBD1,CASSYGQGSYGYTF,TGTGCCAGCAGTTACGGACAGGGAAGTTATGGCTACACCTTC
-,TRBJ1-1,TRBV6-4,-,CASSKDLNTEAFF,TGTGCCAGCAGCAAAGACTTGAACACTGAAGCTTTCTTT
-,TRBJ1-1,TRBV18,TRBD1,CASSPEQGATEAFF,TGTGCCAGCTCACCCGAACAGGGGGCCACTGAAGCTTTCTTT
-,TRBJ1-1,TRBV11-3,-,CASSLNRESRAFF,TGTGCCAGCAGCTTGAACCGGGAGAGTAGAGCTTTCTTT
few,TRBJ2-5,TRBV5-8,TRBD2,CASGPGLAGVETQYF,TGTGCCAGCGGGCCGGGACTAGCGGGAGTAGAGACCCAGTACTTC
few,TRBJ1-5,TRBV27,-,CASSPYTGSESNQPQHF,TGTGCCAGCAGTCCCTACACAGGGAGTGAGAGCAATCAGCCCCAGCATTTT
few,TRBJ1-1,TRBV5-1,-,CASKDVNTEAFF,TGCGCCAGCAAGGACGTGAACACTGAAGCTTTCTTT
-,TRBJ2-4,TRBV15,TRBD2,CATSREGGANIQYF,TGTGCCACCAGCAGAGAGGGAGGGGCAAACATTCAGTACTTC
-,TRBJ2-2,TRBV11-2,TRBD2,CASSAREGHTGELFF,TGTGCCAGCAGCGCCCGGGAGGGGCACACCGGGGAGCTGTTTTTT
-,TRBJ2-1,TRBV27,-,CASSPLGGGAYNEQFF,TGTGCCAGCAGTCCTCTGGGAGGAGGGGCCTACAATGAGCAGTTCTTC
-,TRBJ1-1,TRBV14,-,CASSQAFGAEAFF,TGTGCCAGCAGCCAAGCCTTCGGGGCTGAAGCTTTCTTT
-,TRBJ2-3,TRBV11-1,TRBD1,CASSLEGQRYTDTQYF,TGTGCCAGCAGCTTAGAGGGACAGCGATACACAGATACGCAGTATTTT
few,TRBJ2-7,TRBV2,-,CASSLGRGPLYEQYF,TGTGCCAGCAGCCTGGGGCGGGGGCCTCTCTACGAGCAGTACTTC
-,TRBJ2-1,TRBV13,TRBD2,CASSLGHSGTSVNEQFF,TGTGCCAGCAGCTTGGGTCACTCCGGGACTAGCGTCAATGAGCAGTTCTTC
-,TRBJ1-2,TRBV5-1,-,CASSLGQGSGYGYTF,TGCGCCAGCAGCTTGGGTCAGGGTAGTGGCTATGGCTACACCTTC
-,TRBJ2-6,TRBV5-1,-,CASSFGSLSGANVLTF,TGCGCCAGCAGCTTCGGGAGCCTCTCTGGGGCCAACGTCCTGACTTTC
few,TRBJ2-5,TRBV5-4,TRBD2,CASSPRSPREGAETQYF,TGTGCCAGCAGCCCAAGGTCCCCGCGGGAGGGGGCAGAGACCCAGTACTTC
-,TRBJ2-1,TRBV29-1,-,CSVAAFVTPEGDYNEQFF,TGCAGCGTTGCGGCCTTCGTTACTCCTGAGGGGGACTACAATGAGCAGTTCTTC
-,TRBJ2-2,TRBV29-1,TRBD1,CSVEEWTGTGRTGELFF,TGCAGCGTTGAAGAGTGGACCGGGACAGGGCGAACCGGGGAGCTGTTTTTT
-,TRBJ1-5,TRBV2,-,CASSEQGGQPQHF,TGTGCCAGCAGTGAGCAGGGTGGACAGCCCCAGCATTTT
few,TRBJ1-5,TRBV5-1,-,CASSLYGLESQPQHF,TGCGCCAGCAGCCTGTATGGGCTGGAGAGTCAGCCCCAGCATTTT
-,TRBJ2-7,TRBV11-2,TRBD1,CASSLAPPGQGIYEQYF,TGTGCCAGCAGCTTAGCCCCGCCGGGACAGGGGATATACGAGCAGTACTTC
few,TRBJ1-1,TRBV5-1,-,CASSLAAENTEAFF,TGCGCCAGCAGCTTGGCCGCAGAGAACACTGAAGCTTTCTTT
few,TRBJ2-7,TRBV5-1,-,CASSYTDGYEQYF,TGCGCCAGCAGCTACACGGACGGCTACGAGCAGTACTTC
-,TRBJ2-3,TRBV28,-,CASSTRTGSTDTQYF,TGTGCCAGCAGTACTAGGACTGGGAGCACAGATACGCAGTATTTT